This T cell receptor (beta chain) was observed in a study of T cell responses to AZD1222 COVID-19 vaccine. V dropped 5 bases and J dropped 9 bases, with 11 bases sitting between them. The germline V gene has CDR1 MRHNA and CDR2 SNTAGT. CDR3 length: 13 amino acids. TCRdb's table, derived via immunoSEQ multiplex PCR, lists solely in-frame clones and lacks some. The sample holds around 150,000 clones, 70% to 90% seen once. Sequencing used peripheral blood, obtained 28 days after the second AZD1222 dose. This chain uses TRBV6-4 with TRBJ1-6; a weak D match, TRBD1 (5 bases). The sequence was collected from an adult who received the AZD1222 COVID-19 vaccine. CDR3 residues: CASSSDRFSPLHF. In DNA, the CDR3 is TGTGCCAGCAGTAGCGACAGATTTTCACCCCTCCACTTT.